This entry describes one T cell receptor beta chain. Its antigen is still unknown. A read error may produce the germline difference seen at one junction end. The data originate from a study of radiotherapy plus CTLA-4 blockade in lung cancer. The wider study: Patients showed objective responses in 15% to 20% of cases, and disease control was achieved by under 40%.

Patients had chemo-refractory metastatic non-small-cell lung cancer and received focal radiation plus CTLA-4 blockade that used ipilimumab. Regarding the study as a whole: After radiotherapy and ipilimumab, tumor-derived clones expanded in peripheral blood. Early blood T cell clone dynamics, with interferon-beta, were reported to best predict response.

CDR1 is MNHNS and CDR2 is SASEGT in the germline V gene. The CDR3 loop spans 10 amino acids. Data came from immunoSEQ multiplex PCR; TCRdb stores just in-frame clones and leaves some out. The data show roughly 75,000 clones, approximately 84% seen once. This specimen consisted of peripheral blood, obtained from a patient treated with radiotherapy plus ipilimumab. The V and J genes are TRBV6-1 and TRBJ2-5; unclear D gene. This receptor was taken from a human donor with non-small cell lung cancer who had stable disease on radiotherapy plus ipilimumab. The CDR3 region has the DNA TGTGCCAGCAGGGAAGAGACCCAGTACTTC. This encodes CASREETQYF.